Shown below are 28 T cell receptor beta chains from a single sample sequenced in a study of cytomegalovirus exposure and HLA in healthy donors. Primers for the PCR totalled 60 Vbeta and 13 Jbeta. The data were produced by immunoSEQ multiplex PCR, yet TCRdb's version contains in-frame clones alone and is incomplete. Among under 200,000 clones listed, roughly 80% were seen once. The sample comprised PBMCs. The receptors were gathered from a man between 25 and 39 years old in good health and CMV-seronegative.

This clone came up once. The rearrangement uses TRBV5-1 and TRBJ2-7; the match to TRBD1 covers 9 bases. With V trimmed by 4 bases and J by 3 bases, 5 bases remained unmatched. The CDR3 has 14 residues. The germline CDR1 and CDR2 sequences are SGHRS and YFSETQ. CDR3 region: CASSTGTGFYEQYF. The CDR3 DNA reads as TGCGCCAGCAGCACAGGGACAGGGTTCTACGAGCAGTACTTC.

The V gene is TRBV10-3, the J gene TRBJ2-2; D not certain. Germline V gene sequence: CDR1 ENHRY, CDR2 SYGVKD. V was pared by 3 bases and J by 5 bases, with 7 bases between. This CDR3 spans 13 amino acids. The CDR3 spells CAISDWRTGELFF. CDR3 sequence (DNA): TGTGCCATCAGTGATTGGAGAACCGGGGAGCTGTTTTTT.

The rearrangement links TRBV2 to TRBJ1-1, with a possible D match to TRBD1 (6 bases). The CDR3 is made up of 13 amino acids. From germline, CDR1 is SNHLY and CDR2 FYNNEI. V lost 7 bases, J lost 6 bases, and 15 bases lay in between. The CDR3 loop reads CASTEQGLPEAFF. The CDR3 bases are TGTGCCAGCACCGAGCAGGGGCTGCCTGAAGCTTTCTTT.

The chain links TRBV4-2 to TRBJ1-3; D unresolved. With 0 bases removed from V and 0 bases from J, the gap between germline ends came to 12 bases. The CDR3 is 17 residues long. Per germline, CDR1 LGHNA and CDR2 YNFKEQ. In DNA form, the CDR3 reads TGTGCCAGCAGCCAAGATGTCGGAGGAACCTCTGGAAACACCATATATTTT. This translates into CASSQDVGGTSGNTIYF.

V gene TRBV19 combines with J gene TRBJ1-1; D perhaps matches TRBD1 (5 bases). Trimming pared 6 bases from V and 1 base from J, leaving 12 bases between. Germline-derived CDR1 and CDR2 are LNHDA and SQIVND (reference sequence). The CDR3 loop spans 14 amino acids. The CDR3 is CASSAGRENTEAFF. The CDR3 nucleotides read TGTGCCAGTAGCGCGGGACGGGAGAACACTGAAGCTTTCTTT.

The chain carries TRBV5-4 and TRBJ2-3, with D maybe TRBD1 (5 bases). V lost 4 bases to trimming and J lost 2 bases, with 14 bases between them. CDR3 size: 15 residues. The germline CDR1 and CDR2 sequences are SGHNT and YYREEE (reference sequence). The CDR3 bases are TGTGCCAGCAGCACCGGACAAGAAAACACAGATACGCAGTATTTT. This encodes CASSTGQENTDTQYF.

With regard to this clone: Germline and junction disagree at one end, which may indicate a read error. The rearrangement links TRBV6-1 to TRBJ2-2, with 8 nucleotides matching TRBD1. Germline CDR1 MNHNS, CDR2 SASEGT. The CDR3 spans 15 residues. Written as DNA, the CDR3 is TGTGCCAGCAGAGAAGGACAGGGAAACACCGGGGAGCTGTTTTTT. It yields the protein CASREGQGNTGELFF.

This clone was picked up one time. The rearrangement joins TRBV18 to TRBJ2-7; 10 bases are shared with TRBD1. The CDR3 spans 14 residues. Germline V CDR1 and CDR2: KGHSH, LQKENI. J lost 5 bases, V lost 3 bases, and 4 bases had no gene match. CDR3 in DNA: TGTGCCAGCTCACCCAGGGACAGGGGTAACGAGCAGTACTTC. Translation gives CASSPRDRGNEQYF.

The J gene is TRBJ1-4, the V gene TRBV5-4; 7 bases match TRBD1. With V trimmed by 4 bases and J by 5 bases, 8 bases remained unmatched. CDR1 and CDR2 (germline): SGHNT, YYREEE (reference sequence). The CDR3 runs to 15 residues. The CDR3 sequence is CASSPTGEWNEKLFF. CDR3 DNA: TGTGCCAGCAGCCCCACAGGGGAGTGGAATGAAAAACTGTTTTTT.

The chain joins TRBV11-2 to TRBJ2-7; tentative D call: TRBD2 (6 bases). V lost 5 bases and J 0 bases, leaving 11 bases between the germline ends. The germline gives CDR1 SGHAT, CDR2 FQNNGV. The CDR3 covers 14 residues. Written as DNA, the CDR3 is TGTGCCAGCAGCGCGGGACTGAGCTCCTACGAGCAGTACTTC. It translates to CASSAGLSSYEQYF. Full variable domain (missing parts from reference TRBV11-2 and TRBJ2-7): EAGVAQSPRYKIIEKRQSVAFWCNPISGHATLYWYQQILGQGPKLLIQFQNNGVVDDSQLPKDRFSAERLKGVDSTLKIQPAKLEDSAVYLCASSAGLSSYEQYFGPGTRLTVT.

The V and J genes are TRBV14 and TRBJ2-7; 8 nucleotides agree with TRBD2. The V gene end was trimmed by 1 base and the J gene end by 2 bases; junction bases not matched to a gene: 10. This CDR3 comprises 17 residues. From germline, CDR1 is SGHDN and CDR2 FVKESK. The CDR3 region is CASSQVLSVAGPYEQYF. The CDR3 bases are TGTGCCAGCAGCCAAGTTCTGTCGGTAGCGGGACCCTACGAGCAGTACTTC.

This clone was detected a few times. The CDR3 spells CASSESLEQYF. The CDR3, as DNA: TGTGCCAGCAGTGAATCTCTCGAGCAGTACTTC. J is TRBJ2-7 and V is TRBV6-1; D ambiguous. The CDR3 is 11 residues long. Germline assignment: CDR1 MNHNS and CDR2 SASEGT. The V and J ends lost 2 bases and 6 bases respectively, with 5 bases between them.

Remarks on this clone: Other nucleotide sequences in the sample specify the same CDR3. The V call is TRBV29-1, the J call TRBJ1-2; D might be TRBD1 (5 bases). The V end lost 4 bases, the J end lost 4 bases, and 7 bases lay between the germline ends. Germline assignment: CDR1 SQVTM and CDR2 ANQGSEA. The CDR3 contains 11 residues. CDR3 amino acids: CSVGQGYGYTF. The DNA for the CDR3 is TGCAGCGTTGGGCAGGGCTATGGCTACACCTTC.

The chain employs TRBV18 and TRBJ2-1, with 10 bases fitting TRBD2. Germline CDR1 is KGHSH and CDR2 is LQKENI. The V gene end was trimmed by 2 bases and the J gene end by 6 bases; junction bases not matched to a gene: 4. CDR3 length: 15 residues. In DNA, the CDR3 is TGTGCCAGCTCACCATGGGCTAGCGGGAGCAATGAGCAGTTCTTC. It translates to CASSPWASGSNEQFF.

The chain couples TRBV9 to TRBJ2-1; D not resolved. The germline CDR1 and CDR2 sequences are SGDLS and YYNGEE. Trimming cost V 4 bases and J 5 bases, with 10 bases left between them. The CDR3 extends over 13 amino acids. The CDR3 reads CASSPRSNNEQFF. The CDR3 bases are TGTGCCAGCAGCCCCCGGAGTAACAATGAGCAGTTCTTC. Full variable domain (rest looked up from reference TRBV9 and TRBJ2-1): DSGVTQTPKHLITATGQRVTLRCSPRSGDLSVYWYQQSLDQGLQFLIQYYNGEERAKGNILERFSAQQFPDLHSELNLSSLELGDSALYFCASSPRSNNEQFFGPGTRLTVL.

As for this clone: One junction end does not reproduce the germline sequence, and a read error may be involved. The chain is built from TRBV7-9 and TRBJ2-7; TRBD2 matches 7 bases. This CDR3 has 15 amino acids. Germline CDR1 and CDR2: SEHNR and FQNEAQ (reference sequence). CDR3 sequence (DNA): TGTTCCAGCAGCTTAGGGGCGGGAGCTACCTACGAGCAGTACTTC. Its protein is CSSSLGAGATYEQYF.

In DNA form, the CDR3 reads TGCGCCAGCAGCCAAGGGACAGCCTACAATGAGCAGTTCTTC. Its translation: CASSQGTAYNEQFF. The chain combines TRBV5-1 with TRBJ2-1; 7 bases are a match to TRBD1. V shed 4 bases and J 2 bases; nucleotides not matched to a gene: 3. The CDR3 consists of 14 residues. The germline V gene has CDR1 SGHRS and CDR2 YFSETQ. Combining the CDR3 with reference TRBV5-1 and TRBJ2-1 gives the whole variable domain KAGVTQTPRYLIKTRGQQVTLSCSPISGHRSVSWYQQTPGQGLQFLFEYFSETQRNKGNFPGRFSGRQFSNSRSEMNVSTLELGDSALYLCASSQGTAYNEQFFGPGTRLTVL.

V and J are TRBV9 and TRBJ2-3; 7 bases line up with TRBD2. The J segment lost 3 bases and the V segment lost 3 bases, leaving 4 bases of the junction unmatched. CDR3 length: 14 residues. Germline values: CDR1 SGDLS, CDR2 YYNGEE. The CDR3 loop reads CASSASGMTDTQYF. CDR3 sequence (DNA): TGTGCCAGCAGCGCCAGCGGGATGACAGATACGCAGTATTTT.

The chain recombines TRBV30 with TRBJ2-1, with a possible D match to TRBD1 (5 bases). The germline gives CDR1 GTSNPN, CDR2 SVGIG (reference sequence). CDR3 length: 14 residues. Trimming removed 2 bases from V and 3 bases from J, with 11 bases in between. The CDR3 coding sequence is TGTGCCTGGAGTCCAGGGATCTTCTACAATGAGCAGTTCTTC. Translated: CAWSPGIFYNEQFF. Supplemented by reference TRBV30 and TRBJ2-1, the full variable domain reads SQTIHQWPATLVQPVGSPLSLECTVEGTSNPNLYWYRQAAGRGLQLLFYSVGIGQISSEVPQNLSASRPQDRQFILSSKKLLLSDSGFYLCAWSPGIFYNEQFFGPGTRLTVL.

J is TRBJ1-2 and V is TRBV6-5; 7 bases are a match to TRBD1. Germline-derived CDR1 and CDR2 are MNHEY and SVGAGI. V dropped 6 bases and J dropped 7; count of bases not matched to a gene: 11. The CDR3 length is 14 residues. DNA for the CDR3: TGTGCCAGCAGAACCCTAACAGGGGAAGGTGGCTACACCTTC. It codes for CASRTLTGEGGYTF.

V is TRBV6-4 and J is TRBJ2-1; 11 bases agree with TRBD1. The CDR3 spans 15 residues. CDR1 MRHNA and CDR2 SNTAGT come from the germline V gene. V lost 2 bases, J lost 6 bases, and 3 bases stayed unmatched. CDR3 in amino acids: CASSDTGTGGNEQFF. The CDR3 DNA is TGTGCCAGCAGTGACACCGGGACAGGGGGCAATGAGCAGTTCTTC.

The CDR3: CAWRGLAGRNEQFF. The CDR3 DNA is TGTGCCTGGAGGGGACTAGCGGGACGTAATGAGCAGTTCTTC. The rearrangement links TRBV30 to TRBJ2-1; TRBD2 matches at 13 bases. This CDR3 comprises 14 residues. V was clipped by 3 bases and J by 7 bases; unmatched bases: 3. Germline V gives CDR1 GTSNPN, CDR2 SVGIG (reference sequence).

The chain recombines TRBV28 with TRBJ1-6; TRBD1 matches at 9 bases. This CDR3 contains 15 residues. The trim removed 2 bases at V and 10 bases at J, leaving 6 bases unmatched. The germline CDR1 and CDR2 sequences are MDHEN and SYDVKM. DNA of the CDR3: TGTGCCAGCAGTTTAGGGGACAGGGTCGGATCACCCCTCCACTTT. As protein: CASSLGDRVGSPLHF.

V gene TRBV6-5 combines with J gene TRBJ1-1; TRBD1 aligns across 8 bases. The CDR3 is made up of 14 amino acids. After removal of 6 bases from V and 5 bases from J, the junction contained 8 bases not matched to a gene. Germline loops: CDR1 MNHEY, CDR2 SVGAGI. The CDR3 here is CASSSRGRRTEAFF. In DNA form, the CDR3 reads TGTGCCAGCAGCAGCAGGGGGCGCAGAACTGAAGCTTTCTTT.

The chain links TRBV5-4 to TRBJ2-7; the match to TRBD1 covers 12 bases. The ends lost 3 bases at V and 6 bases at J; junction bases unmatched: 4. Germline V CDR1 and CDR2: SGHNT, YYREEE (reference sequence). The CDR3 is 14 residues long. CDR3 sequence (DNA): TGTGCCAGCAGCTGGGACAGGGGGCTGCCCGAGCAGTACTTC. This gives the protein CASSWDRGLPEQYF.

V is TRBV10-1 and J is TRBJ2-7; possibly TRBD2 for D (5 bases). The germline CDR1 and CDR2 sequences are WNHNN and SYGVQD (reference sequence). The CDR3 covers 14 residues. Trimming cost V 0 bases and J 5 bases, with 11 bases left between them. CDR3 loop: CASSESASLDEQYF. CDR3 DNA sequence: TGCGCCAGCAGTGAGTCGGCTAGCTTGGACGAGCAGTACTTC.

A single count supports this clone. The gene calls are TRBV6-4 and TRBJ2-1, with a weak D call TRBD2 (5 bases). The germline V and J ends were trimmed by 2 bases and 2 bases, with 13 bases remaining between them. CDR3 size: 16 residues. Germline V CDR1 and CDR2: MRHNA, SNTAGT. The CDR3 region has the DNA TGTGCCAGCAGTGACGAGCCGGGGTGGGCCTACAATGAGCAGTTCTTC. Protein: CASSDEPGWAYNEQFF.

CDR3 amino acids: CASSQNQGTAFF. In DNA form, the CDR3 reads TGCGCCAGCAGCCAGAACCAGGGGACAGCTTTCTTT. This chain uses TRBV4-1 with TRBJ1-1; tentative D call: TRBD1 (6 bases). This CDR3 is 12 amino acids long. Germline CDR1 and CDR2: MGHRA and YSYEKL. The V end was cut by 3 bases, the J end by 10 bases, with 12 bases between.